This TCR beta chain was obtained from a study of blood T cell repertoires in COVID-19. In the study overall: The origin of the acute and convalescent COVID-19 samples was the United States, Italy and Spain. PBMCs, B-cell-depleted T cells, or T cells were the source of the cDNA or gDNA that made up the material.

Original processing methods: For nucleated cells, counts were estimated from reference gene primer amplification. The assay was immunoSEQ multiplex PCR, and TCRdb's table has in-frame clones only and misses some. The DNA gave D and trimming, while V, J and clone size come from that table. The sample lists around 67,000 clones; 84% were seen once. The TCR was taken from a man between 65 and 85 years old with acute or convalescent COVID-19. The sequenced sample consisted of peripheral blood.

CDR3 residues: CASSLDWGGEQYF. CDR3 bases: TGCGCCAGCAGCTTGGATTGGGGGGGAGAGCAGTACTTC. J is TRBJ2-7 and V is TRBV5-1; 7 positions match TRBD2. The CDR3 length is 13 residues. J was trimmed by 7 bases and V by 0 bases; bases with no gene match: 4. CDR1 is SGHRS, CDR2 YFSETQ, per germline. Supplemented by reference TRBV5-1 and TRBJ2-7, the full variable domain reads KAGVTQTPRYLIKTRGQQVTLSCSPISGHRSVSWYQQTPGQGLQFLFEYFSETQRNKGNFPGRFSGRQFSNSRSEMNVSTLELGDSALYLCASSLDWGGEQYFGPGTRLTVT.